This is a list of T cell receptor beta chains from one sample in a study of blood T cell repertoires in COVID-19. Some clones are missing from TCRdb's copy, which holds only in-frame ones; the method was immunoSEQ multiplex PCR. There are 300,000 or so clones in the sample; 90% occur only once, and 2% to 3% lies in the top ten. The sequencing input was PBMCs or T cells enriched from blood (not recorded which). These receptors all stem from a man aged 55 to 69 who had recovered from COVID-19. Each CDR3 is given with its conserved first and last residue. The order of the fields is J gene, clone size, V gene, D gene, CDR3 DNA, CDR3 protein. The D gene is left open where the match is weak. Size tells how often a clone was seen (once, few, many) or the class of an expanded clone, and some rows leave it out.

j_gene: TRBJ2-1
abundance: -
v_gene: TRBV9
d_gene: -
CDR3nt: TGTGCCAGCAGCGCTCCAAACGACCGGAGGAATGAGCAGTTCTTC
CDR3aa: CASSAPNDRRNEQFF

j_gene: TRBJ1-2
abundance: -
v_gene: TRBV29-1
d_gene: TRBD1
CDR3nt: TGCAGCGTTCCGGGACAGTGGAACTATGGCTACACCTTC
CDR3aa: CSVPGQWNYGYTF

j_gene: TRBJ1-2
abundance: -
v_gene: TRBV3-1/TRBV3-2
d_gene: -
CDR3nt: TGTGCCAGCAGCCAAGATCGGGCTCCGCCGCGCGGGGGCTACACCTTC
CDR3aa: CASSQDRAPPRGGYTF

j_gene: TRBJ1-4
abundance: -
v_gene: TRBV19
d_gene: -
CDR3nt: TGTGCCAGTAATCAGGGTTCGGGTGAAAAACTGTTTTTT
CDR3aa: CASNQGSGEKLFF

j_gene: TRBJ1-2
abundance: -
v_gene: TRBV19
d_gene: -
CDR3nt: TGTGCCAGTAGTATAGGGACTCTTAACTATGGCTACACCTTC
CDR3aa: CASSIGTLNYGYTF

j_gene: TRBJ2-2
abundance: -
v_gene: TRBV9
d_gene: -
CDR3nt: TGTGCCAGCACGCGAGGGGGGGGCACCGGGGAGCTGTTTTTT
CDR3aa: CASTRGGGTGELFF

j_gene: TRBJ2-2
abundance: -
v_gene: TRBV5-8
d_gene: -
CDR3nt: TGTGCCAGCAGCTTGTTTTTCCCCCACGGGGCCGGGGAGCTGTTTTTT
CDR3aa: CASSLFFPHGAGELFF

j_gene: TRBJ1-2
abundance: many
v_gene: TRBV7-9
d_gene: -
CDR3nt: TGTGCCAGCAGCTTAGCGTTAACAACGGGGGGCTACACCTTC
CDR3aa: CASSLALTTGGYTF

j_gene: TRBJ2-7
abundance: -
v_gene: TRBV11-2
d_gene: TRBD2
CDR3nt: TGTGCCAGCAGCTTTCGGTCTAGCGGGAGCCGTGGCTACGAGCAGTACTTC
CDR3aa: CASSFRSSGSRGYEQYF

j_gene: TRBJ1-1
abundance: -
v_gene: TRBV18
d_gene: TRBD1
CDR3nt: TGTGCCAGCTCACCCGGACAGGTCGGCACTGAAGCTTTCTTT
CDR3aa: CASSPGQVGTEAFF

j_gene: TRBJ1-5
abundance: -
v_gene: TRBV2
d_gene: TRBD1
CDR3nt: TGTGCCAGCAGGGAAACAGGGGATCAGCCCCAGCATTTT
CDR3aa: CASRETGDQPQHF

j_gene: TRBJ2-3
abundance: -
v_gene: TRBV3-1/TRBV3-2
d_gene: TRBD2
CDR3nt: TGTGCCAGCAGTCCCGGGGCGGCGGGAGGGCTGAATACGCAGTATTTT
CDR3aa: CASSPGAAGGLNTQYF

j_gene: TRBJ2-3
abundance: -
v_gene: TRBV30
d_gene: TRBD2
CDR3nt: TGTGCCTGGAGCCTAGCGGGGTCTAGCACAGATACGCAGTATTTT
CDR3aa: CAWSLAGSSTDTQYF

j_gene: TRBJ1-1
abundance: few
v_gene: TRBV7-2
d_gene: -
CDR3nt: TGTGCCAGCAGCTTAGTAGGGGCCTTGAACACTGAAGCTTTCTTT
CDR3aa: CASSLVGALNTEAFF

j_gene: TRBJ1-6
abundance: -
v_gene: TRBV6-1
d_gene: -
CDR3nt: TGTGCCAGCAGTGAATTCTCCGGAGGAAATTCACCCCTCCACTTT
CDR3aa: CASSEFSGGNSPLHF

j_gene: TRBJ1-6
abundance: once
v_gene: TRBV19
d_gene: -
CDR3nt: TGTGCCAGTGGGGCCAACGGGGGGTATTCACCCCTCCACTTT
CDR3aa: CASGANGGYSPLHF

j_gene: TRBJ1-5
abundance: once
v_gene: TRBV7-8
d_gene: -
CDR3nt: TGTGCCAGCAGCCCCGGGCAGGGCCCCAATCAGCCCCAGCATTTT
CDR3aa: CASSPGQGPNQPQHF

j_gene: TRBJ2-3
abundance: -
v_gene: TRBV7-3
d_gene: -
CDR3nt: TGTGCCAGCAGCTTACAGAGACTGGCCCCGCAGTATTTT
CDR3aa: CASSLQRLAPQYF

j_gene: TRBJ1-5
abundance: -
v_gene: TRBV7-2
d_gene: -
CDR3nt: TGTGCCAGCAGCCCAAGCTATAATCAGCCCCAGCATTTT
CDR3aa: CASSPSYNQPQHF

j_gene: TRBJ1-4
abundance: -
v_gene: TRBV5-4
d_gene: -
CDR3nt: TGTGCCAGCAGCCCGGGGAGGGATGAAAAACTGTTTTTT
CDR3aa: CASSPGRDEKLFF

j_gene: TRBJ2-3
abundance: -
v_gene: TRBV27
d_gene: -
CDR3nt: TGTGCCAGCAGTTTTGGGCCCCACACAGATACGCAGTATTTT
CDR3aa: CASSFGPHTDTQYF

j_gene: TRBJ1-2
abundance: -
v_gene: TRBV24-1
d_gene: -
CDR3nt: TGTGCCACCAGTTCCGAGACGGGGACTGTCTACACCTTC
CDR3aa: CATSSETGTVYTF

j_gene: TRBJ1-1
abundance: -
v_gene: TRBV3-1/TRBV3-2
d_gene: -
CDR3nt: TGTGCCAGCAGCCAAGATGCGGGGGACACTGAAGCTTTCTTT
CDR3aa: CASSQDAGDTEAFF

j_gene: TRBJ2-5
abundance: -
v_gene: TRBV11-2
d_gene: -
CDR3nt: TGTGCCAGCAGCTTAGTTTCGGGGATGGAGACCCAGTACTTC
CDR3aa: CASSLVSGMETQYF

j_gene: TRBJ1-6
abundance: -
v_gene: TRBV7-9
d_gene: TRBD1
CDR3nt: TGTGCCAGCAGCATACACCGGGACAGGGGTAATTCACCCCTCCACTTT
CDR3aa: CASSIHRDRGNSPLHF

j_gene: TRBJ1-2
abundance: -
v_gene: TRBV6-2/TRBV6-3
d_gene: TRBD1
CDR3nt: TGTGCCAGCAGTTACGGGACAGCTAACTATGGCTACACCTTC
CDR3aa: CASSYGTANYGYTF

j_gene: TRBJ1-1
abundance: -
v_gene: TRBV11-3
d_gene: TRBD1
CDR3nt: TGTGCCAGCAGCCTTTACTCCGACAGGGACGTTGAAGCTTTCTTT
CDR3aa: CASSLYSDRDVEAFF

j_gene: TRBJ2-1
abundance: -
v_gene: TRBV5-6
d_gene: -
CDR3nt: TGTGCCAGCAGCTACACCCGGAGATCCAATGAGCAGTTCTTC
CDR3aa: CASSYTRRSNEQFF

j_gene: TRBJ2-7
abundance: -
v_gene: TRBV9
d_gene: -
CDR3nt: TGTGCCAGCAGCGTAGGATGGGGGGGGCACGAGCAGTACTTC
CDR3aa: CASSVGWGGHEQYF

j_gene: TRBJ1-4
abundance: -
v_gene: TRBV20-1
d_gene: TRBD1
CDR3nt: TGCAGTGCTAGTGAACGAGGGGGCCCTAATGAAAAACTGTTTTTT
CDR3aa: CSASERGGPNEKLFF

j_gene: TRBJ2-5
abundance: -
v_gene: TRBV5-1
d_gene: -
CDR3nt: TGCGCCAGCAGAGGGGGGGGTCAAATACAAGAGACCCAGTACTTC
CDR3aa: CASRGGGQIQETQYF

j_gene: TRBJ2-7
abundance: -
v_gene: TRBV29-1
d_gene: TRBD1
CDR3nt: TGCAGCGTTGCTGGGACAGGGGTTGGTGAGCAGTACTTC
CDR3aa: CSVAGTGVGEQYF

j_gene: TRBJ2-7
abundance: -
v_gene: TRBV6-5
d_gene: -
CDR3nt: TGTGCCAGCAACCAGGGGTCCTGGTCCTACGAGCAGTACTTC
CDR3aa: CASNQGSWSYEQYF

j_gene: TRBJ2-1
abundance: -
v_gene: TRBV25-1
d_gene: -
CDR3nt: TGTGCCAGCACCACTTACAATGAGCAGTTCTTC
CDR3aa: CASTTYNEQFF

j_gene: TRBJ2-3
abundance: once
v_gene: TRBV10-1
d_gene: -
CDR3nt: TGCGCCAGCAGTGAGTCAGCCACAGATACGCAGTATTTT
CDR3aa: CASSESATDTQYF

j_gene: TRBJ2-1
abundance: many
v_gene: TRBV5-5
d_gene: -
CDR3nt: TGTGCCAGCAGCTTCGAGGGAAGTTACAATGAGCAGTTCTTC
CDR3aa: CASSFEGSYNEQFF

j_gene: TRBJ1-1
abundance: -
v_gene: TRBV10-3
d_gene: TRBD1
CDR3nt: TGTGCCACGGGAGGGACAGGGATTGAAGCTTTCTTT
CDR3aa: CATGGTGIEAFF

j_gene: TRBJ2-2
abundance: -
v_gene: TRBV2
d_gene: TRBD2
CDR3nt: TGTGCCAGCAAGGAGACTAGCCAGGAGACCGGGGAGCTGTTTTTT
CDR3aa: CASKETSQETGELFF

j_gene: TRBJ2-7
abundance: -
v_gene: TRBV4-3
d_gene: -
CDR3nt: TGCGCCAGCAGCCGCGACAGGCGCTACGAGCAGTACTTC
CDR3aa: CASSRDRRYEQYF

j_gene: TRBJ2-7
abundance: -
v_gene: TRBV4-2
d_gene: -
CDR3nt: TGTGCCAGCAGCCAAACCACCACAGGCTACGAGCAGTACTTC
CDR3aa: CASSQTTTGYEQYF

j_gene: TRBJ2-2
abundance: once
v_gene: TRBV2
d_gene: TRBD2
CDR3nt: TGTGCCAGCGGTGGGACTAGCGGTAACACCGGGGAGCTGTTTTTT
CDR3aa: CASGGTSGNTGELFF

j_gene: TRBJ1-1
abundance: -
v_gene: TRBV6-5
d_gene: TRBD1
CDR3nt: TGTGCCAGCAACTCGCAGGGGGCTACTGAAGCTTTCTTT
CDR3aa: CASNSQGATEAFF

j_gene: TRBJ2-7
abundance: -
v_gene: TRBV5-1
d_gene: -
CDR3nt: TGCGCCAGCTCGGACAGAAACTACGAGCAGTACTTC
CDR3aa: CASSDRNYEQYF

j_gene: TRBJ1-5
abundance: -
v_gene: TRBV11-3
d_gene: -
CDR3nt: TGTGCCAGCAGCTTAGGAGGTAGCCAGCCCCAGCATTTT
CDR3aa: CASSLGGSQPQHF

j_gene: TRBJ1-1
abundance: -
v_gene: TRBV18
d_gene: -
CDR3nt: TGTGCCAGCTCCCCAGCGCAAAACACTGAAGCTTTCTTT
CDR3aa: CASSPAQNTEAFF

j_gene: TRBJ1-2
abundance: -
v_gene: TRBV27
d_gene: TRBD1
CDR3nt: TGTGCCAGCCAGTCATTCGGGACAGGGACCTATGGCTACACCTTC
CDR3aa: CASQSFGTGTYGYTF

j_gene: TRBJ1-6
abundance: -
v_gene: TRBV4-3
d_gene: -
CDR3nt: TGCGCCAGCAGCCCTATGGTGACCGGGACAATAGATTCACCCCTCCACTTT
CDR3aa: CASSPMVTGTIDSPLHF

j_gene: TRBJ2-3
abundance: -
v_gene: TRBV30
d_gene: -
CDR3nt: TGTGCCAGCGGATTATCAGATACGCAGTATTTT
CDR3aa: CASGLSDTQYF